This T cell receptor (beta chain) was identified during a study of T-cell memory formation after mild COVID-19. Broader study findings: CD4+ contracting clones were found mainly in CM and EM, and CD8+ ones in EMRA. Contracting clones from day 15 to 85 showed balanced CD4/CD8; later expanders favored CD4+.

cDNA libraries for TCR alpha and TCR beta, carrying sample barcodes and UMIs, came from 5'RACE with constant-segment primers. MiXCR, applied by TCRdb to the 5' RACE reads, yields one record per CDR3 protein. The sample shows around 200,000 distinct CDR3 sequences, roughly 10% of them seen only once. This clonotype was seen a few times. Its matching antigen is unknown. The CDR3 contains 15 residues. The germline CDR1 and CDR2 sequences are SGHTA and FQGNSA. Trimming shortened V by 0 bases and J by 5 bases, and 10 bases separated the two germline ends. Sequenced sample: PBMCs or a T cell subset sorted from them (not recorded which). The chain employs TRBV7-2 and TRBJ1-4; D perhaps matches TRBD1 (6 bases). The sequence was collected from a man younger than 35 who had mild COVID-19 (a few samples of this study predate the infection). Cell type and time point are not known. CDR3 amino acids: CASSLARQGNEKLFF. The CDR3 nucleotides are TGTGCCAGCAGCTTAGCGCGGCAGGGGAATGAAAAACTGTTTTTT.